Below, 26 T cell receptor beta chains from the same sample are listed, as sequenced in a study of identical twins. Each CDR3 protein is one row after TCRdb ran MiXCR on the 5' RACE reads. In the table there are roughly 720,000 distinct CDR3 sequences, around a sixth of which are singletons. The sample was also linked to a second study, of T cells expressing NK-cell markers.

The sequencing sample was made of PBMCs. The receptor source for this set is a woman under 30 in good health.

The chain uses TRBV12-3 or TRBV12-4 and TRBJ1-5; 9 bases fit TRBD1. V shed 7 bases, J shed 6 bases, and the junction held 7 bases outside the gene matches. The CDR3 is 14 residues long. The CDR3 coding sequence is TGTGCCAGCACCCCCGGGACAGGGATTCAGCCCCAGCATTTT. As protein: CASTPGTGIQPQHF.

This chain joins TRBV6-2 or TRBV6-3 and TRBJ2-7; no clear D gene. The CDR3 has 13 amino acids. From germline, CDR1 is MNHEY and CDR2 SVGEGT. Trimming removed 8 bases from V and 5 bases from J, with 16 bases in between. DNA for the CDR3: TGTGCCAGCCGCCTCCCGGGTAATGACGAGCAGTACTTC. Encoded protein: CASRLPGNDEQYF.

The chain joins TRBV7-9 to TRBJ2-7; TRBD1 matches 9 bases. The CDR3 consists of 14 residues. With 4 bases clipped from V and 5 bases from J, the junction kept 6 bases outside the gene matches. The germline gives CDR1 SEHNR, CDR2 FQNEAQ (reference sequence). DNA of the CDR3: TGTGCCAGCAGCTCCCCCCGGGACAGGGACGAGCAGTACTTC. Residues: CASSSPRDRDEQYF.

This chain joins TRBV12-3 or TRBV12-4 and TRBJ2-7; D is possibly TRBD1 (5 bases). This CDR3 contains 13 residues. V shed 8 bases and J shed 6 bases, with 17 bases lying between them. CDR3 nucleotides: TGTGCCAGCGGTTCTTTATGGGGCGGCGAGCAGTACTTC. Translation gives CASGSLWGGEQYF.

The rearrangement joins TRBV12-3 or TRBV12-4 to TRBJ2-5; D is unresolved. The CDR3 runs 17 residues. V gave up 6 bases and J gave up 0 bases, with 20 bases separating them. The CDR3 DNA follows: TGTGCCAGCAGCCCTAAGGGCGTTGGCCTGTACCAAGAGACCCAGTACTTC. Residues: CASSPKGVGLYQETQYF.

Only a few counts were recorded for this clonotype. Here the CDR3 DNA reads TGCGCCAGCAGACTCGGTGGGACCGGGGAGCTGTTTTTT. It translates to CASRLGGTGELFF. The V gene is TRBV5-1, the J gene TRBJ2-2; D is uncertain. CDR3 length: 13 amino acids. CDR1 and CDR2 from the germline V gene are SGHRS and YFSETQ. Trimming removed 5 bases at V and 5 bases at J, with 10 bases between.

The chain couples TRBV12-3 or TRBV12-4 to TRBJ2-1; D remains ambiguous. V dropped 6 bases and J dropped 5 bases, with 14 bases sitting between them. This CDR3 has 14 amino acids. Written as DNA, the CDR3 is TGTGCCAGCAGCCGAATAGGACGGGACAATGAGCAGTTCTTC. Translating it yields CASSRIGRDNEQFF.

The chain combines TRBV9 with TRBJ2-1; 8 bases agree with TRBD2. Trimming removed 0 bases from V and 4 bases from J; junction bases left unmatched: 3. Germline CDR1 SGDLS, CDR2 YYNGEE. This CDR3 is built from 15 residues. CDR3 amino acids: CASSVVAGPYNEQFF. The CDR3 DNA is TGTGCCAGCAGCGTAGTAGCGGGGCCTTACAATGAGCAGTTCTTC.

This clonotype was counted a few times. The chain recombines TRBV20-1 with TRBJ2-5; 7 positions agree with TRBD1. Unmatched junction bases numbered 11, after V lost 5 bases and J lost 5 bases. This CDR3 spans 14 amino acids. Germline CDR1 reads DFQATT; CDR2 reads SNEGSKA (reference sequence). The CDR3 is CSASGQSVGETQYF. The DNA of the CDR3 is TGCAGTGCTTCGGGACAGTCAGTAGGGGAGACCCAGTACTTC.

The rearrangement links TRBV12-3 or TRBV12-4 to TRBJ2-7; 10 nucleotides match TRBD2. V shed 10 bases, J shed 0 bases, and the junction held 15 bases outside the gene matches. The CDR3 covers 17 residues. The CDR3 coding sequence is TGTGCCACAAGTAGGGCTAGCGGGGGCCCGAGCTCCTACGAGCAGTACTTC. Its translation: CATSRASGGPSSYEQYF.

This clonotype was seen more than once but under ten times. The chain employs TRBV6-1 and TRBJ2-3; D gene uncertain. Trimming took off 0 bases at V and 2 bases at J, with 9 bases between the two ends. CDR1 MNHNS and CDR2 SASEGT come from the germline V gene. CDR3 length: 15 residues. The CDR3 is CASSEAAGNTDTQYF. The CDR3 DNA is TGTGCCAGCAGTGAAGCGGCCGGTAACACAGATACGCAGTATTTT.

This clonotype was seen a handful of times. J is TRBJ2-1 and V is TRBV6-2 or TRBV6-3; 9 bases line up with TRBD1. The CDR3 sequence is 17 residues long. Germline trimming cut 7 bases from V and 0 bases from J; bases unmatched to any gene: 10. Looked up from germline, CDR1 is MNHEY and CDR2 is SVGEGT. The CDR3: CASTGQGSISSYNEQFF. The DNA of the CDR3 is TGTGCCAGCACAGGACAGGGGTCCATCAGCTCCTACAATGAGCAGTTCTTC.

This clonotype was detected ten times or more. This chain links TRBV27 with TRBJ1-2; weak D call: TRBD1 (6 bases). V lost 3 bases to trimming and J lost 4 bases, with 15 bases between them. CDR1 and CDR2 (germline): MNHEY, SMNVEV (reference sequence). The CDR3 totals 15 residues. The CDR3 here is CASSLVGGQVYGYTF. The CDR3 nucleotides read TGTGCCAGCAGTTTGGTCGGGGGGCAGGTCTATGGCTACACCTTC.

This clonotype was recorded a few times. The chain combines TRBV11-1 with TRBJ2-7; 8 bases are a match to TRBD1. The CDR3 totals 15 residues. V dropped 0 bases and J dropped 4; count of bases not matched to a gene: 5. Germline V gives CDR1 SGHAT, CDR2 FQDESV (reference sequence). CDR3 DNA: TGTGCCAGCAGCTTAGCTTCCACAGGGGGGTACGAGCAGTACTTC. Protein product: CASSLASTGGYEQYF.

V gene TRBV3-1 combines with J gene TRBJ2-7; possibly TRBD2 for D (6 bases). The germline CDR1 and CDR2 sequences are LGHDT and YNNKEL (reference sequence). Trimming left V 6 bases short and J 0 bases short, with 9 bases between. The CDR3 contains 13 residues. In DNA form, the CDR3 reads TGTGCCAGCAGGAAGACTAGCTCCTACGAGCAGTACTTC. It codes for CASRKTSSYEQYF.

This clonotype came up many times. The chain recombines TRBV7-6 with TRBJ1-1; no reliable D call. V lost 2 bases, J lost 4 bases, and 8 bases lay in between. This CDR3 region has 13 residues. Germline V CDR1 and CDR2: SGHVS, FNYEAQ. CDR3 DNA: TGTGCCAGCAGCTTAAGTAGGTTCACTGAAGCTTTCTTT. Protein: CASSLSRFTEAFF. The full variable domain, with the rest looked up from reference TRBV7-6 and TRBJ1-1, is GAGVSQSPRYKVTKRGQDVALRCDPISGHVSLYWYRQALGQGPEFLTYFNYEAQQDKSGLPNDRFSAERPEGSISTLTIQRTEQRDSAMYRCASSLSRFTEAFFGQGTRLTVV.

The chain employs TRBV24-1 and TRBJ2-2; TRBD1 aligns across 8 bases. The germline V gene has CDR1 KGHDR and CDR2 SFDVKD. This CDR3 comprises 15 residues. V trimming: 9 bases; J trimming: 5 bases; junction bases outside the gene matches: 10. This chain's CDR3 is CATGGQGAQTGELFF. CDR3 DNA sequence: TGTGCCACCGGAGGGCAGGGGGCGCAAACCGGGGAGCTGTTTTTT.

This clonotype has a count of ten or more. The chain joins TRBV5-1 to TRBJ2-5; no firm D call. The CDR3 covers 14 residues. Looked up from germline, CDR1 is SGHRS and CDR2 is YFSETQ. The V and J ends lost 0 bases and 1 base respectively, with 7 bases between them. The CDR3 region is CASSLAASQETQYF. In nucleotides, the CDR3 is TGCGCCAGCAGCTTGGCAGCCTCCCAAGAGACCCAGTACTTC.

The chain recombines TRBV20-1 with TRBJ1-2; the D is unclear. CDR3 length: 8 amino acids. Germline CDR1 DFQATT, CDR2 SNEGSKA (reference sequence). CDR3 in DNA: TGCCAGGCAGGTGGCTACACCTTC. Protein: CQAGGYTF.

Only a few counts were recorded for this clonotype. The chain links TRBV5-1 to TRBJ2-3; no definite D call. The CDR3 totals 15 residues. The germline V gene has CDR1 SGHRS and CDR2 YFSETQ. Trimming pared 5 bases from V and 0 bases from J, leaving 13 bases between. CDR3 nucleotides: TGCGCCAGCAGAGTGATCCCTACAAGCACAGATACGCAGTATTTT. It codes for CASRVIPTSTDTQYF.

This chain uses TRBV12-3 or TRBV12-4 with TRBJ1-1; D perhaps matches TRBD1 (5 bases). The CDR3 sequence is 15 residues long. V lost 4 bases and J lost 1, with 13 bases in between. The CDR3 DNA follows: TGTGCCAGCAGTTCGGCGGGGCTGGGGAACACTGAAGCTTTCTTT. Encoded protein: CASSSAGLGNTEAFF.

The chain employs TRBV3-1 and TRBJ2-7, with a tentative D call TRBD2 (6 bases). The V end lost 1 base, the J end lost 2 bases, and 9 bases lay between the germline ends. The CDR3 covers 14 residues. Germline CDR1 is LGHDT and CDR2 is YNNKEL (reference sequence). Here the CDR3 DNA reads TGTGCCAGCAGCCAAGGGAGGGGCGCCTACGAGCAGTACTTC. This sequence encodes CASSQGRGAYEQYF.

This clonotype was seen only a few times. The chain employs TRBV11-3 and TRBJ1-2; 7 positions agree with TRBD1. The CDR3 loop spans 14 amino acids. V was pared by 5 bases and J by 7 bases, with 10 bases of the junction left unmatched. CDR1 and CDR2 (germline): SGHNT, YENEEA. Written as DNA, the CDR3 is TGTGCCAGCAGCGGCGACAGGGAATTTGGTGGCTACACCTTC. Its protein is CASSGDREFGGYTF.

The chain couples TRBV12-3 or TRBV12-4 to TRBJ2-3; the match to TRBD2 covers 14 bases. The CDR3 length is 17 residues. V shed 6 bases and J 5 bases; nucleotides not matched to a gene: 10. For the CDR3, the DNA is TGTGCCAGCAGGCCCGAGACCGGGACTAGCGGGAGAGATACGCAGTATTTT. This translates into CASRPETGTSGRDTQYF.

This chain connects TRBV9 to TRBJ1-1, with D maybe TRBD1 (5 bases). Trimming took 3 bases from V and 5 from J, leaving 11 bases between them. The CDR3 is 13 amino acids. The germline gives CDR1 SGDLS, CDR2 YYNGEE. The CDR3 nucleotides read TGTGCCAGCAGCGACAGGAGGGAAACTGAAGCTTTCTTT. Translation: CASSDRRETEAFF.

In DNA form, the CDR3 reads TGCAGTGCCCTGAGGAGCGCGACTAATGAAAAACTGTTTTTT. Translating it yields CSALRSATNEKLFF. The chain employs TRBV20-1 and TRBJ1-4, with no clear D. The germline V gene encodes CDR1 DFQATT and CDR2 SNEGSKA (reference sequence). Trimming pared 6 bases from V and 2 bases from J, leaving 13 bases between. The CDR3 has 14 residues.